This T cell receptor beta chain is from a study of cytomegalovirus exposure and HLA in healthy donors. Unrecorded immune exposure was likely among donors, who were nominally healthy when sampled. Both 60 Vbeta primers and 13 Jbeta primers went into the PCR. Here immunoSEQ multiplex PCR was the method, and the copy in TCRdb shows in-frame clones only, minus some. The sample carries approximately 110,000 clones, about 80% recorded once. CDR1 is LNHDA, CDR2 SQIVND, per germline (reference sequence). Trimming left V 11 bases short and J 4 bases short, with 7 bases between. The CDR3 length is 10 residues. What was sequenced was PBMCs. This clonotype was obtained from a woman aged 45-60 years in good health and CMV-seropositive. The chain couples TRBV19 to TRBJ2-3; tentatively, D is TRBD1 (5 bases). The CDR3 reads CASGPDTQYF. The CDR3 DNA reads as TGTGCCTCAGGGCCAGATACGCAGTATTTT.